These 22 T cell receptor beta chains share one sample of origin, sequenced in a study of vaccination effects on CD4 cells after COVID-19. After around nine days in culture, the CD4+ T cells were isolated. Participants each got two BNT162b2 or mRNA-1273 vaccine doses. These receptors are not linked to any known antigen. Profiled with immunoSEQ multiplex PCR; TCRdb holds only in-frame clones, not every one. The table has more than 35,000 clones, roughly 72% seen once; the top ten hold about 10%. Sequenced material: CD4+ T cells from PBMCs cultured without peptide, taken after COVID-19 vaccination. Every receptor here comes from a human donor who received a COVID-19 vaccine.

The chain employs TRBV18 and TRBJ2-7, with 7 bases identical to TRBD1. Germline loops: CDR1 KGHSH, CDR2 LQKENI. J was trimmed by 4 bases and V by 3 bases; bases with no gene match: 9. The CDR3 length is 15 residues. This chain's CDR3 is CASSPKGQSVYEQYF. The CDR3 DNA reads TGTGCCAGCTCACCTAAGGGACAGAGTGTATACGAGCAGTACTTC.

This clone was observed a few times. V usage is TRBV5-1 and J usage is TRBJ1-2, with TRBD1 matching over 8 bases. Trimming took 4 bases from V and 7 from J; bases not matched to a gene: 15. Germline V lookup: CDR1 SGHRS, CDR2 YFSETQ. This CDR3 has 16 amino acids. CDR3 amino acids: CASSATGGQASGGYTF. The CDR3 nucleotides read TGCGCCAGCAGCGCTACAGGGGGGCAAGCGAGCGGTGGCTACACCTTC.

The genes are TRBV10-3 and TRBJ2-7, with 8 bases fitting TRBD1. Losses at the gene ends were 5 bases for V and 5 bases for J; bases not matched to a gene: 8. CDR3 size: 14 residues. Germline V gene data show CDR1 as ENHRY and CDR2 as SYGVKD. CDR3 loop: CAISNGQGYHEQYF. The CDR3, as DNA: TGTGCCATCAGTAATGGACAGGGATATCACGAGCAGTACTTC.

Only a few counts were recorded for this clone. The chain is built from TRBV2 and TRBJ1-5, with D maybe TRBD1 (6 bases). Germline V gives CDR1 SNHLY, CDR2 FYNNEI. CDR3 length: 16 residues. Trimming cost V 4 bases and J 0 bases, with 13 bases left between them. The CDR3 DNA sequence: TGTGCCAGCAGTGCACAGGGCCAGTATAGCAATCAGCCCCAGCATTTT. Its protein is CASSAQGQYSNQPQHF.

The chain joins TRBV11-2 to TRBJ2-7, with 8 bases aligning to TRBD2. Germline assignment: CDR1 SGHAT and CDR2 FQNNGV. V was pared by 5 bases and J by 0 bases, with 6 bases of the junction left unmatched. CDR3 length: 15 amino acids. In DNA form, the CDR3 reads TGTGCCAGCAGCAGAGCCGGGACTAGCTCCTACGAGCAGTACTTC. Translating it yields CASSRAGTSSYEQYF.

The chain employs TRBV6-4 and TRBJ1-2; weak D call: TRBD1 (5 bases). The V end was cut by 1 base, the J end by 5 bases, with 17 bases between. Germline loops: CDR1 MRHNA, CDR2 SNTAGT. The CDR3 has 16 residues. The CDR3 region is CASSDFIKGRGYGYTF. As DNA, the CDR3 is TGTGCCAGCAGTGACTTCATTAAGGGGCGCGGGTATGGCTACACCTTC.

The chain links TRBV6-5 to TRBJ2-3, with TRBD2 matching over 7 bases. V was pared by 8 bases and J by 0 bases, with 5 bases of the junction left unmatched. The germline gives CDR1 MNHEY, CDR2 SVGAGI. CDR3 length: 14 amino acids. The CDR3 coding sequence is TGTGCCAGCCGCGGGAGCCGGAGCACAGATACGCAGTATTTT. Protein sequence: CASRGSRSTDTQYF.

The table lists this clone with a few counts. The chain has TRBV20-1 and TRBJ2-1; D is uncertain. V was trimmed by 4 bases and J by 6 bases, leaving 7 bases between them. CDR3 length: 11 amino acids. Germline V lookup: CDR1 DFQATT, CDR2 SNEGSKA (reference sequence). CDR3 protein: CSATGANEQFF. The CDR3 nucleotides read TGCAGTGCTACAGGCGCCAATGAGCAGTTCTTC.

The chain joins TRBV5-1 to TRBJ2-7, with 9 bases that match TRBD2. V trimming: 4 bases; J trimming: 4 bases; junction bases outside the gene matches: 9. The CDR3 consists of 15 residues. Germline assignment: CDR1 SGHRS and CDR2 YFSETQ. In DNA form, the CDR3 reads TGCGCCAGCAGCCGAGATAGCGGGGGAATTTACGAGCAGTACTTC. This translates into CASSRDSGGIYEQYF.

The CDR3 DNA follows: TGTGCCAGCAGCTCAACTTCGCGCGGTACTGAAGCTTTCTTT. This gives the protein CASSSTSRGTEAFF. The chain recombines TRBV11-2 with TRBJ1-1, with no clear D. V lost 4 bases and J 5 bases, leaving 14 bases between the germline ends. The CDR3 spans 14 residues. Looked up from germline, CDR1 is SGHAT and CDR2 is FQNNGV.

This clone was counted a few times. The chain employs TRBV11-3 and TRBJ2-7; possibly TRBD1 for D (5 bases). CDR1 and CDR2 (germline): SGHNT, YENEEA. There are 12 residues in the CDR3. With 5 bases removed from V and 6 bases from J, the gap between germline ends came to 11 bases. CDR3 loop: CASSTGSGEQYF. The CDR3 DNA sequence: TGTGCCAGCAGCACAGGTAGTGGCGAGCAGTACTTC.

The sample holds a few counts of this clone. The V and J genes are TRBV25-1 and TRBJ1-1; maybe TRBD1 (5 bases). V was trimmed by 1 base and J by 8 bases, leaving 14 bases between them. The CDR3 length is 14 residues. Looked up from germline, CDR1 is MGHDK and CDR2 is SYGVNS. CDR3: CASSESGRVKEAFF. CDR3 DNA: TGTGCCAGCAGTGAATCGGGCAGGGTGAAGGAAGCTTTCTTT. The complete variable domain, with remaining parts taken from reference TRBV25-1 and TRBJ1-1, reads EADIYQTPRYLVIGTGKKITLECSQTMGHDKMYWYQQDPGMELHLIHYSYGVNSTEKGDLSSESTVSRIRTEHFPLTLESARPSHTSQYLCASSESGRVKEAFFGQGTRLTVV.

The chain employs TRBV10-3 and TRBJ2-3; D is ambiguous. The CDR3 covers 16 residues. The germline V and J ends were trimmed by 6 bases and 3 bases, with 19 bases remaining between them. Germline V CDR1 and CDR2: ENHRY, SYGVKD. For the CDR3, the DNA is TGTGCCATCAGGCCTCTCACAAATGAAAAAACAGATACGCAGTATTTT. Protein product: CAIRPLTNEKTDTQYF.

The chain employs TRBV11-2 and TRBJ2-3, with D perhaps matching TRBD2 (5 bases). The CDR3 covers 14 residues. From germline, CDR1 is SGHAT and CDR2 FQNNGV. The V gene lost 5 bases and the J gene lost 7 bases, with 16 bases spanning the gap. CDR3 protein: CASSLDFSGNTQYF. CDR3 sequence (DNA): TGTGCCAGCAGCCTCGATTTCAGCGGAAATACGCAGTATTTT.

This sequence joins TRBV6-5 and TRBJ2-1; D is possibly TRBD1 (5 bases). This CDR3 comprises 15 residues. Trimming stripped 6 bases from V and 0 bases from J, with 12 bases between. CDR1 is MNHEY, CDR2 SVGAGI, per germline. CDR3 bases: TGTGCCAGCAGACCGACAGTGATCTCCTACAATGAGCAGTTCTTC. Translating it yields CASRPTVISYNEQFF.

The rearrangement links TRBV5-1 to TRBJ1-4; TRBD1 is a possible D gene (6 bases). The CDR3 sequence is 18 residues long. Germline CDR1 is SGHRS and CDR2 is YFSETQ. V lost 0 bases to trimming and J lost 2 bases, with 17 bases between them. The CDR3: CASSLASRGMGTNEKLFF. CDR3 in DNA: TGCGCCAGCAGCTTGGCCTCCAGGGGTATGGGGACTAATGAAAAACTGTTTTTT.

Here the CDR3 reads CASSDLSLYGYTF. CDR3 coding DNA: TGCGCCAGCAGTGATCTCAGCCTCTATGGCTACACCTTC. This rearrangement joins TRBV10-2 to TRBJ1-2; no firm D call. The V gene lost 3 bases and the J gene lost 4 bases, with 9 bases spanning the gap. CDR1 and CDR2 from the germline V gene are WSHSY and SAAADI. The CDR3 totals 13 residues.

The V gene is TRBV3-1 (or the pseudogene TRBV3-2), the J gene TRBJ1-1, with D hard to call. The CDR3 has 14 residues. V was trimmed by 0 bases and J by 1 base, leaving 6 bases between them. Germline V gene sequence: CDR1 LGHDT, CDR2 YNNKEL (reference sequence). CDR3 nucleotide sequence: TGTGCCAGCAGCCAAGAGGCGGGGAACACTGAAGCTTTCTTT. Translation gives CASSQEAGNTEAFF.

The chain uses TRBV5-1 and TRBJ1-2; D unresolved. The germline CDR1 and CDR2 sequences are SGHRS and YFSETQ. The CDR3 is made up of 16 amino acids. The V gene lost 0 bases and the J gene lost 3 bases, with 15 bases spanning the gap. For the CDR3, the DNA is TGCGCCAGCAGCTTGGGTCCCGAATATTCTTACTATGGCTACACCTTC. Protein product: CASSLGPEYSYYGYTF.

The rearrangement links TRBV12-3 or TRBV12-4 to TRBJ2-1; D is possibly TRBD1 or TRBD2 (5 bases each). CDR3 size: 10 residues. Trimming took 5 bases from V and 12 from J, leaving 8 bases between them. CDR3 nucleotides: TGTGCCAGCAGTCGGGACCCGCAGTTCTTC. It yields the protein CASSRDPQFF.

The chain carries TRBV4-1 and TRBJ1-5; the D gene is possibly TRBD1 (6 bases). There are 15 residues in the CDR3. CDR1 and CDR2 from the germline V gene are MGHRA and YSYEKL. V was shortened by 1 base and J by 6 bases, with 13 bases between the two germline ends. The CDR3 bases are TGCGCCAGCAGCCAAGTGATAGGGGGGCGTCAGCCCCAGCATTTT. Protein: CASSQVIGGRQPQHF.

This clone has just one count. The chain is built from TRBV28 and TRBJ2-5; no clear D gene. The germline CDR1 and CDR2 sequences are MDHEN and SYDVKM. This CDR3 is built from 14 residues. V dropped 6 bases and J dropped 4 bases, with 15 bases sitting between them. In nucleotides, the CDR3 is TGTGCCAGCAGGTTGGGCCCAGGTGGAGAGACCCAGTACTTC. Amino acids: CASRLGPGGETQYF.